The rows below give T cell receptor beta chains drawn from one sample of a study of graft-versus-host responses after intestinal transplantation. The method was immunoSEQ multiplex PCR; TCRdb's version includes in-frame clones alone and lacks a portion of them. The data contain around 110,000 clones, 87% of them singletons. These receptors have no identified antigens. Sequences were derived from unstimulated CD4+ T cells sorted from spleen or lymph node cells, sampled before transplant. The receptors come from a human donor who was the organ donor for an intestinal transplant. Both conserved end residues are trimmed from each CDR3. The D gene is left open where the match is weak. Clone size appears in some rows only: once, few, many, or a class for an expanded clone.

v_call	j_call	clone_size	d_call	cdr3_aa
TRBV5-4	TRBJ1-1	NA	NA	ASSLADEAF
TRBV5-1	TRBJ2-2	NA	NA	ASSLRPRPANTGELF
TRBV7-2	TRBJ1-2	NA	NA	ASSLGYGDYGYT
TRBV27	TRBJ1-4	NA	NA	ASSPGTAVYRLF
TRBV5-4	TRBJ2-7	NA	TRBD1	ASSLRGQGDYEQY
TRBV18	TRBJ2-7	NA	TRBD2	ASSPIGTGGGEQY
TRBV7-3	NA	NA	NA	ASSLNRKETQY
TRBV11-2	TRBJ2-2	NA	NA	ASSRYQGDNTGELF
TRBV7-9	TRBJ1-4	NA	TRBD1	ATRTGGSEKLF
TRBV5-4	TRBJ2-4	NA	TRBD2	ASSTTSGKNIQY
TRBV7-9	TRBJ2-6	NA	NA	ASSLASTGANVLT
TRBV5-1	TRBJ2-7	NA	NA	ASSPGTPSYEQY
TRBV2	TRBJ2-2	NA	NA	ASRAKLANTGELF
TRBV5-1	TRBJ1-4	NA	NA	ASSSMGAANEKLF
TRBV5-4	TRBJ2-5	NA	TRBD2	ASSSLAGGAEETQY
TRBV30	TRBJ1-2	NA	TRBD1	AWSVAGTGAYGYT
TRBV6-5	TRBJ2-5	NA	NA	ASSYQFSGRETQY
TRBV25-1	TRBJ2-7	NA	TRBD2	ASILAPQGGRPYEQY
TRBV10-2	TRBJ2-7	NA	NA	ASSERQGLDEQY
TRBV29-1	TRBJ1-1	NA	NA	SVHGGLRPSEAF
TRBV19	TRBJ2-6	NA	NA	ASSLTGSGAFRPGANVLT
TRBV5-1	TRBJ1-4	NA	TRBD1	ASSLVPTGEPTNEKLF
TRBV11-2	TRBJ2-1	NA	TRBD1	ASSIGQPGGNEQF
TRBV5-1	TRBJ2-3	once	NA	ASSLGVTGSTDTQY
TRBV7-2	TRBJ2-7	NA	NA	ASSLAGSYEQY
TRBV4-1	TRBJ2-3	NA	NA	ASSQVSGPKGSRTQY
TRBV5-1	TRBJ2-5	NA	TRBD2	ASGAGGQETQY
TRBV7-9	TRBJ1-5	NA	TRBD1	ASSLRTGTGKGQPQH
TRBV7-3	TRBJ1-1	NA	TRBD1	ASSSRTGRNTEAF
TRBV9	TRBJ1-4	NA	TRBD1	ASSAGDRVVGNEKLF
TRBV6-5	TRBJ2-7	NA	NA	ASSYRDHYEQY
TRBV11-3	TRBJ1-5	NA	TRBD1	ASSAGQGAGQPQH
TRBV5-1	TRBJ1-6	NA	TRBD1	ASGQGGTENSPLH
TRBV2	TRBJ2-5	NA	NA	ASIPDPPQETQY
TRBV6-5	TRBJ2-5	once	NA	ASSYFSSQGSETQY
TRBV25-1	TRBJ2-1	NA	NA	ASSAYNEQF
TRBV27	TRBJ2-5	once	NA	ASSFSGKETQY
TRBV4-2	TRBJ1-2	NA	NA	ASSESDNGYT
TRBV5-1	TRBJ2-2	once	NA	ASSTQGTGELF
TRBV18	TRBJ1-4	NA	NA	ASSPDEKLF
TRBV18	TRBJ2-1	NA	TRBD2	ASSPPSGRSIEQF
TRBV5-4	TRBJ1-2	NA	NA	ASSVDNYQYGYT
TRBV10-3	TRBJ2-7	NA	NA	AISEERYEQY
TRBV7-3	TRBJ2-1	NA	TRBD2	ASSLTGTSSYNEQF
TRBV9	TRBJ2-1	NA	NA	ASSGLAYNEQF
TRBV28	TRBJ2-2	NA	NA	ASRPEFGELF
TRBV27	TRBJ2-6	NA	NA	ASSTPRVLSPRGANVLT
TRBV19	TRBJ2-1	few	TRBD1	ASSTGGYSYNEQF
TRBV7-3	TRBJ2-7	NA	NA	ASSLLQSYEQY
TRBV11-2	TRBJ2-7	NA	TRBD1	ASSWDRVYEQY
TRBV11-2	TRBJ1-1	NA	NA	ASSLLAAEAF
TRBV11-2	TRBJ2-7	NA	NA	ASSQGTQY
TRBV19	TRBJ1-1	NA	NA	ASSIGSRYTEAF
TRBV5-1	TRBJ2-1	NA	TRBD2	ASSPKHSGSDEQF
TRBV6-5	TRBJ1-1	NA	NA	ASSRQAVNTEAF
TRBV19	TRBJ2-3	NA	TRBD2	ASSQAGGDTQY
TRBV2	TRBJ1-4	NA	TRBD1	ASRRTTGAQEKLF